This TCR beta chain was sequenced for a study of T cell responses to AZD1222 COVID-19 vaccine. Broader study findings: Most donors were white British, females outnumbered males, and clonal diversity was possibly underestimated. Dominant CD4 TCR responses targeted spike regions 160-218 and 743-854.

For this clone: Its antigen is not known.

Using immunoSEQ multiplex PCR, the repertoire was profiled, and TCRdb retains in-frame clones only, with some absent. The sample has about 39,000 clones; about nine tenths are singletons. CDR3 length: 18 amino acids. The V segment lost 3 bases and the J segment 5 bases; nucleotides outside the gene matches: 13. Germline V gives CDR1 SNHLY, CDR2 FYNNEI. The material was peripheral blood, obtained 28 days after the second dose of the MenACWY control vaccine. The receptor comes from an adult who received the MenACWY meningococcal vaccine as a control. J is TRBJ2-1 and V is TRBV2; TRBD2 agrees at 10 bases. CDR3 residues: CASSEFLSGTSVNNEQFF. CDR3 nucleotides: TGTGCCAGCAGTGAGTTCTTGTCCGGGACTAGCGTGAACAATGAGCAGTTCTTC. Full variable domain (outside the CDR3, taken from reference TRBV2 and TRBJ2-1): EPEVTQTPSHQVTQMGQEVILRCVPISNHLYFYWYRQILGQKVEFLVSFYNNEISEKSEIFDDQFSVERPDGSNFTLKIRSTKLEDSAMYFCASSEFLSGTSVNNEQFFGPGTRLTVL.